These 27 T cell receptor beta chains originate from one sample sequenced in a study of T-cell reconstitution after alpha-beta-depleted transplantation in children. Researchers prepared the TCRbeta library using unique molecular identifiers, the study reports. TCRdb re-derived calls from the PCR reads in MiXCR, one entry per CDR3 protein. The sample shows hundreds of thousands of distinct CDR3 sequences, 15% to 20% of them seen only once. Sequenced material: PBMCs, mostly from graft donor cells, taken 360 days after TCRalphabeta/CD19-depleted stem cell transplant. These receptors were collected from a male patient aged 2 to 9 who had a stem cell transplant for acute lymphoblastic leukemia, so the T cells may come from the graft donor.

The V gene is TRBV2, the J gene TRBJ1-5; 9 bases agree with TRBD1. Germline V gene data show CDR1 as SNHLY and CDR2 as FYNNEI. V was clipped by 6 bases and J by 1 base; unmatched bases: 1. The CDR3 consists of 14 residues. This CDR3 reads CASRGTGSNQPQHF. The CDR3 DNA reads TGTGCCAGCAGGGGGACAGGGAGCAATCAGCCCCAGCATTTT.

The chain combines TRBV20-1 with TRBJ2-3; possible D gene TRBD2, 6 bases. Germline loops: CDR1 DFQATT, CDR2 SNEGSKA (reference sequence). The ends were cut back, 0 bases at V and 2 bases at J, with 12 bases in the middle. There are 15 residues in the CDR3. DNA of the CDR3: TGCAGTGCTAGAGATCCACTAGCTCCCACAGATACGCAGTATTTT. Residues: CSARDPLAPTDTQYF.

This clonotype showed up many times. V and J are TRBV6-1 and TRBJ2-3; 8 positions match TRBD1. This CDR3 is built from 15 residues. Trimming removed 6 bases from V and 0 bases from J; junction bases left unmatched: 5. Germline CDR1 reads MNHNS; CDR2 reads SASEGT. DNA of the CDR3: TGTGCCAGCAGCCGGGGACAGGCTAGCACAGATACGCAGTATTTT. Its protein product is CASSRGQASTDTQYF.

This clonotype came up many times. V is TRBV20-1 and J is TRBJ2-3, with 7 bases aligning to TRBD1. The ends lost 4 bases at V and 1 base at J; junction bases unmatched: 2. CDR1 DFQATT and CDR2 SNEGSKA come from the germline V gene (reference sequence). The CDR3 covers 13 residues. The CDR3 coding sequence is TGCAGTGCTAAAGGACAGGGCACAGATACGCAGTATTTT. The encoded protein is CSAKGQGTDTQYF.

This clonotype has at least ten counts. This chain's CDR3 is CASSRGLFQETQYF. In nucleotides, the CDR3 is TGTGCCAGCAGTCGGGGACTATTTCAAGAGACCCAGTACTTC. The chain combines TRBV27 with TRBJ2-5, with 7 bases lining up with TRBD2. The germline V gene has CDR1 MNHEY and CDR2 SMNVEV (reference sequence). Losses at the gene ends were 5 bases for V and 2 bases for J; bases not matched to a gene: 5. This CDR3 region has 14 residues.

The sample holds a few counts of this clonotype. This sequence joins TRBV11-2 and TRBJ2-3, with TRBD2 as a possible D gene (6 bases). V was cut by 3 bases and J by 4 bases, with 14 bases left in between. Per the germline V gene, CDR1 is SGHAT and CDR2 is FQNNGV. The CDR3 is made up of 15 amino acids. CDR3 DNA: TGTGCCAGCAGCTTGGACTCAGCGGGTCCAGATACGCAGTATTTT. Protein: CASSLDSAGPDTQYF.

In this sample, this clonotype turned up many times. The chain combines TRBV27 with TRBJ2-2; TRBD2 matches at 8 bases. Unmatched junction bases numbered 6, after V lost 1 base and J lost 2 bases. From germline, CDR1 is MNHEY and CDR2 SMNVEV (reference sequence). This CDR3 is 17 amino acids long. The DNA for the CDR3 is TGTGCCAGCAGTTTATGGGGGACTAGGACCAACACCGGGGAGCTGTTTTTT. It is translated as CASSLWGTRTNTGELFF.

This clonotype was detected only a few times. Here the CDR3 reads CATSGPRGRDYGYTF. CDR3 sequence (DNA): TGTGCCACCAGTGGGCCCAGGGGAAGGGACTATGGCTACACCTTC. The J gene is TRBJ1-2, the V gene TRBV15, with D perhaps matching TRBD1 (6 bases). This CDR3 is 15 amino acids long. V dropped 6 bases and J dropped 3 bases, with 17 bases sitting between them. The V gene's germline CDR1 is LNHNV and CDR2 YYDKDF (reference sequence).

This clonotype was detected only a few times. At one boundary the junction diverges from the germline segment, which might be a read error. The chain couples TRBV6-6 to TRBJ1-4; 7 bases match TRBD1. The CDR3 has 12 residues. In germline, CDR1 is MNHNY, CDR2 SVGAGI (reference sequence). The CDR3 sequence is CASSYHLGTESF. For the CDR3, the DNA is TGTGCCAGCAGTTACCACCTTGGGACAGAGAGTTTT.

This clonotype appeared a few times. The V call is TRBV29-1, the J call TRBJ2-3, with 7 nucleotides matching TRBD1. From germline, CDR1 is SQVTM and CDR2 ANQGSEA. The length of the CDR3 is 12 residues. V was clipped by 4 bases and J by 3 bases; unmatched bases: 1. The CDR3, as DNA: TGCAGCGTTGCACAGGGGACAGATACGCAGTATTTT. This sequence encodes CSVAQGTDTQYF.

This clonotype occurred many times. This sequence joins TRBV7-2 and TRBJ2-3, with 9 bases aligning to TRBD1. This CDR3 region has 18 residues. Germline V lookup: CDR1 SGHTA, CDR2 FQGNSA. V dropped 0 bases and J dropped 2; count of bases not matched to a gene: 9. CDR3 in amino acids: CASSLAPTGGRDTDTQYF. The CDR3 nucleotides read TGTGCCAGCAGCTTAGCGCCGACAGGGGGGAGGGACACAGATACGCAGTATTTT.

This clonotype has ten or more counts. The chain uses TRBV3-1 and TRBJ2-3, with a possible D match to TRBD1 (5 bases). V was shortened by 1 base and J by 6 bases, with 8 bases between the two germline ends. Germline V gene lookup returns CDR1 LGHDT and CDR2 YNNKEL (reference sequence). The CDR3 sequence is 13 residues long. In DNA form, the CDR3 reads TGTGCCAGCAGCCAAGTCAGGGCGGATACGCAGTATTTT. Its protein is CASSQVRADTQYF.

The chain is built from TRBV7-9 and TRBJ2-7, with 9 bases identical to TRBD1. This CDR3 is built from 12 residues. V trimming: 5 bases; J trimming: 6 bases; junction bases outside the gene matches: 2. Germline V gives CDR1 SEHNR, CDR2 FQNEAQ (reference sequence). CDR3 DNA sequence: TGTGCCAGCAGCGGGACAGGGTTCGAGCAGTACTTC. It codes for CASSGTGFEQYF. The entire variable domain, with the rest obtained from reference TRBV7-9 and TRBJ2-7, is as follows: DTGVSQNPRHKITKRGQNVTFRCDPISEHNRLYWYRQTLGQGPEFLTYFQNEAQLEKSRLLSDRFSAERPKGSFSTLEIQRTEQGDSAMYLCASSGTGFEQYFGPGTRLTVT.

This chain links TRBV6-5 with TRBJ2-7; TRBD2 matches 13 bases. The trim removed 4 bases at V and 4 bases at J, leaving 7 bases unmatched. In germline, CDR1 is MNHEY, CDR2 SVGAGI. The CDR3 length is 16 residues. CDR3 protein: CASSSGLAGSSYEQYF. DNA for the CDR3: TGTGCCAGCAGTTCGGGACTAGCGGGATCTTCGTACGAGCAGTACTTC.

V gene TRBV7-2 combines with J gene TRBJ1-2; D ambiguous. CDR1 is SGHTA and CDR2 is FQGNSA in the germline V gene. This CDR3 comprises 14 residues. V gave up 0 bases and J gave up 3 bases, with 8 bases separating them. CDR3 protein: CASSLAFLDYGYTF. The DNA for the CDR3 is TGTGCCAGCAGCTTAGCGTTCTTGGACTATGGCTACACCTTC.

This chain links TRBV12-3 or TRBV12-4 with TRBJ2-1; unclear D gene. V was trimmed by 5 bases and J by 3 bases, leaving 11 bases between them. This CDR3 spans 14 amino acids. The CDR3: CASSDNPVYNEQFF. The CDR3 nucleotides are TGTGCCAGCAGTGATAATCCGGTCTACAATGAGCAGTTCTTC.

The chain employs TRBV30 and TRBJ2-2; the D is unclear. Germline CDR1 is GTSNPN and CDR2 is SVGIG (reference sequence). Trimming took 2 bases from V and 7 from J, leaving 11 bases between them. CDR3 length: 13 residues. The CDR3: CAWSWLRHGELFF. In nucleotides, the CDR3 is TGTGCCTGGAGTTGGTTAAGGCACGGGGAGCTGTTTTTT.

This chain uses TRBV5-1 with TRBJ1-1; a possible D gene is TRBD1 (6 bases). Trimming pared 1 base from V and 0 bases from J, leaving 10 bases between. The germline gives CDR1 SGHRS, CDR2 YFSETQ. CDR3 length: 15 amino acids. In nucleotides, the CDR3 is TGCGCCAGCAGCTTGCCACAGGGAATGAACACTGAAGCTTTCTTT. Translating gives CASSLPQGMNTEAFF.

In its sample, this clonotype was seen a few times. The chain links TRBV24-1 to TRBJ2-7, with D possibly TRBD1 on 5 matching bases. The ends were cut back, 5 bases at V and 3 bases at J, with 16 bases in the middle. The V gene's germline CDR1 is KGHDR and CDR2 SFDVKD. The CDR3 spans 15 residues. The CDR3 loop reads CATSAGAPSIYEQYF. The CDR3 coding sequence is TGTGCCACCAGTGCTGGGGCCCCGTCGATCTACGAGCAGTACTTC.

Here the CDR3 DNA reads TGTGCCAGCAGTTACCGGCTAGCGAATACGCAGTATTTT. Protein: CASSYRLANTQYF. This chain uses TRBV6-2 or TRBV6-3 with TRBJ2-3, with D maybe TRBD2 (6 bases). V lost 2 bases and J lost 7, with 10 bases in between. The CDR3 consists of 13 residues. Germline CDR1 and CDR2: MNHEY and SVGEGT.

This clonotype was seen only a few times. V usage is TRBV25-1 and J usage is TRBJ2-7, with 7 nucleotides matching TRBD1. This CDR3 region has 12 residues. The ends lost 6 bases at V and 8 bases at J; junction bases unmatched: 7. The V gene's germline CDR1 is MGHDK and CDR2 SYGVNS. The CDR3 region is CASRGDSTQQYF. Here the CDR3 DNA reads TGTGCCAGCAGGGGGGACAGTACGCAGCAGTACTTC.

The chain has TRBV21-1 and TRBJ1-3. TRBV21-1 is a listed pseudogene. The CDR3 is 20 amino acids. CDR3 sequence: CASSKVEQGLPGLSGNTIYF. CDR3 bases: TGTGCCAGCAGCAAAGTGGAACAGGGCCTACCCGGCCTCTCTGGAAACACCATATATTTT.

This clonotype was seen ten or more times. The V and J genes are TRBV4-3 and TRBJ1-6; D remains ambiguous. CDR1 is LGHNA, CDR2 YSLEER, per germline. The germline V and J ends were trimmed by 0 bases and 0 bases, with 12 bases remaining between them. The CDR3 runs to 18 residues. For the CDR3, the DNA is TGCGCCAGCAGCCAAGAGCCTCGGGTTAGCTCCTATAATTCACCCCTCCACTTT. Its protein is CASSQEPRVSSYNSPLHF.

This clonotype was detected only a few times. Its ends do not fully match the called genes, so a read error is possible. This chain connects TRBV5-6 to TRBJ1-5, with 10 bases identical to TRBD1. CDR1 is SGHDT and CDR2 is YYEEEE in the germline V gene. The CDR3 has 15 residues. CDR3 sequence: CASSFRDRGPQPQQF. Written as DNA, the CDR3 is TGTGCCAGCAGCTTCCGAGACAGGGGGCCGCAGCCCCAGCAATTT. Full variable domain (rest looked up from reference TRBV5-6 and TRBJ1-5): DAGVTQSPTHLIKTRGQQVTLRCSPKSGHDTVSWYQQALGQGPQFIFQYYEEEERQRGNFPDRFSGHQFPNYSSELNVNALLLGDSALYLCASSFRDRGPQPQQFGDGTRLSIL.

This clonotype was found once. The J gene is TRBJ2-7, the V gene TRBV13; 12 bases align to TRBD2. Trimming at V came to 4 bases and at J to 3 bases, leaving 4 bases not matched to a gene. The CDR3 consists of 15 residues. The germline V gene has CDR1 PRHDT and CDR2 FYEKMQ (reference sequence). The CDR3 DNA sequence: TGTGCCAGCAGCTCCTCTAGCGGGAGGGACTACGAGCAGTACTTC. Its protein is CASSSSSGRDYEQYF.

This clonotype showed up just a few times. The chain carries TRBV28 and TRBJ2-7; the match to TRBD2 covers 9 bases. CDR1 MDHEN and CDR2 SYDVKM come from the germline V gene. The CDR3 totals 17 residues. V lost 6 bases and J lost 2; bases outside the gene matches: 14. As DNA, the CDR3 is TGTGCCAGCAGCTCTCTACACCCTAGCGGGACTACCTACGAGCAGTACTTC. It encodes CASSSLHPSGTTYEQYF.

This clonotype showed up many times. The V call is TRBV4-3, the J call TRBJ2-3; tentative D call: TRBD2 (5 bases). The V and J ends lost 0 bases and 3 bases respectively, with 13 bases between them. This CDR3 has 16 amino acids. Germline V gene lookup returns CDR1 LGHNA and CDR2 YSLEER. Here the CDR3 reads CASSQDSRGSTDTQYF. DNA for the CDR3: TGCGCCAGCAGCCAAGACTCTCGGGGATCGACAGATACGCAGTATTTT.